These T cell receptor beta chains were read from a single sample in a study of beta chain features in type 1 diabetes. Sequencing was performed with immunoSEQ multiplex PCR; in TCRdb, only in-frame clones are kept and a portion is missing. The data contain over 90,000 clones, over 25% of them seen just once; the ten biggest clones take up 0.5% to 0.6%. The sequenced sample was central memory CD4+ T cells from blood. The receptors were gathered from a woman under 30 with type 1 diabetes. Each CDR3 is given with its conserved first and last residue. A D gene is named only where the DNA matches it firmly. Rows give clone size only sometimes, using once, few, many, or a class for an expanded clone.

V,J,D,size,CDR3,DNA
TRBV5-1,TRBJ2-1,-,-,CASSLPGNEQFF,TGCGCCAGCAGCTTGCCGGGGAATGAGCAGTTCTTC
TRBV5-4,TRBJ2-1,TRBD2,-,CASSLRTSGYNEQFF,TGTGCCAGCAGCTTGCGGACTAGCGGGTACAATGAGCAGTTCTTC
TRBV7-2,TRBJ1-3,-,few,CASSFDRLGGNTIYF,TGTGCCAGCAGCTTCGACAGGCTTGGAGGAAACACCATATATTTT
TRBV14,TRBJ1-1,-,-,CASSQAVYTEAFF,TGTGCCAGCAGCCAAGCGGTCTACACTGAAGCTTTCTTT
TRBV18,TRBJ2-3,TRBD2,-,CASSPGGMSDTQYF,TGTGCCAGCTCCCCGGGGGGGATGTCAGATACGCAGTATTTT
TRBV29-1,TRBJ2-1,TRBD2,-,CSVPTQRGSSYNEQFF,TGCAGCGTTCCCACCCAGCGGGGAAGCTCCTACAATGAGCAGTTCTTC
TRBV7-9,TRBJ2-3,-,few,CASSLNRGRTDTQYF,TGTGCCAGCAGCTTAAACCGGGGAAGGACAGATACGCAGTATTTT
TRBV11-2,TRBJ2-5,TRBD2,-,CASSLVLRLAGVVETQYF,TGTGCCAGCAGCTTAGTTTTGAGACTAGCGGGAGTTGTGGAGACCCAGTACTTC
TRBV7-2,TRBJ1-2,-,-,CASSLDGGGSNYGYTF,TGTGCCAGCAGCTTAGACGGGGGGGGGTCTAACTATGGCTACACCTTC
TRBV10-3,TRBJ2-1,-,few,CAISKYHGEGGNEQFF,TGTGCCATCAGTAAATATCACGGGGAAGGGGGAAATGAGCAGTTCTTC
TRBV30,TRBJ2-1,-,few,CAWSVLGRAEQFF,TGTGCCTGGAGTGTATTGGGCAGGGCTGAGCAGTTCTTC
TRBV29-1,TRBJ1-2,TRBD1,-,CSAGQGVNYGYTF,TGCAGCGCCGGACAGGGGGTTAACTATGGCTACACCTTC
TRBV6-6,TRBJ1-1,TRBD1,-,CASRQGGALNTEAFF,TGTGCCAGCAGACAGGGGGGGGCGCTTAACACTGAAGCTTTCTTT
TRBV5-6,TRBJ1-2,-,-,CASSFIGLSQDGYTF,TGTGCCAGCAGCTTCATCGGCCTGAGCCAGGATGGCTACACCTTC
TRBV28,TRBJ2-7,-,-,CASSPGQTYEQYF,TGTGCCAGCAGTCCAGGACAGACCTACGAGCAGTACTTC
TRBV30,TRBJ1-5,-,-,CAWNLGQRNQPQHF,TGTGCCTGGAATCTTGGACAGCGCAATCAGCCCCAGCATTTT
TRBV4-3,TRBJ2-6,-,few,CASSQEWGSLYGGANVLTF,TGCGCCAGCAGCCAAGAATGGGGCAGTCTATATGGAGGGGCCAACGTCCTGACTTTC
TRBV11-2,TRBJ2-3,TRBD2,few,CASSPRLAGTDTQYF,TGTGCCAGCAGCCCTCGACTAGCGGGCACAGATACGCAGTATTTT
TRBV28,TRBJ1-2,TRBD1,-,CASSQGTGYGYTF,TGTGCCAGCAGCCAAGGGACAGGCTATGGCTACACCTTC
TRBV5-1,TRBJ2-1,TRBD1,few,CASSSITGGAWLF,TGCGCCAGCAGCTCTATAACAGGGGGCGCTTGGCTCTTC
TRBV5-1,TRBJ1-1,TRBD1,many,CASSFYTGGTEAFF,TGCGCCAGCAGCTTCTATACAGGGGGCACTGAAGCTTTCTTT
TRBV15,TRBJ2-1,TRBD2,few,CATSSGEGLAGKQFF,TGTGCCACCAGCAGCGGCGAGGGACTAGCGGGGAAACAGTTCTTC
TRBV6-1,TRBJ2-5,-,-,CASSEVLQETQYF,TGTGCCAGCAGTGAAGTCCTTCAAGAGACCCAGTACTTC
TRBV5-1,TRBJ2-5,TRBD2,-,CASSLIGTRVETQYF,TGCGCCAGCAGCTTGATTGGGACTAGAGTCGAGACCCAGTACTTC
TRBV27,TRBJ2-1,TRBD2,few,CASSPMGTTNEQFF,TGTGCCAGCAGTCCTATGGGGACTACCAATGAGCAGTTCTTC
TRBV6-6,TRBJ1-5,TRBD1,few,CASSPDRGAYQPQHF,TGTGCCAGCAGCCCGGACAGGGGAGCGTATCAGCCCCAGCATTTT